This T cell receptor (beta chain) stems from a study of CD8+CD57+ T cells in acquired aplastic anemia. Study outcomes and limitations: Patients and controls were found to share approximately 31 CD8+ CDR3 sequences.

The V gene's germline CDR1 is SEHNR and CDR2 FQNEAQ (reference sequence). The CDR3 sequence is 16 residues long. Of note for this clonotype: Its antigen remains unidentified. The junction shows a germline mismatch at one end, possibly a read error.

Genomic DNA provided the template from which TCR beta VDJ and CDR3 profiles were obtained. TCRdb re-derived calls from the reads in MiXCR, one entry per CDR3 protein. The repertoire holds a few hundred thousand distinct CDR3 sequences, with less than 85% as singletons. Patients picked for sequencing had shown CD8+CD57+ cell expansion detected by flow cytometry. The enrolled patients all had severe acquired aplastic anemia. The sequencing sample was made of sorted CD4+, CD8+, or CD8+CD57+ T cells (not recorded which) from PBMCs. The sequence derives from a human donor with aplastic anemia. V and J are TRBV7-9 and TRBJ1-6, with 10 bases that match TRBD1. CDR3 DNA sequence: TGTGCCAGCAGCTCAGGGACAGGGGCCCTTTATTCTCCCCTCCACTTT. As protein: CASSSGTGALYSPLHF.